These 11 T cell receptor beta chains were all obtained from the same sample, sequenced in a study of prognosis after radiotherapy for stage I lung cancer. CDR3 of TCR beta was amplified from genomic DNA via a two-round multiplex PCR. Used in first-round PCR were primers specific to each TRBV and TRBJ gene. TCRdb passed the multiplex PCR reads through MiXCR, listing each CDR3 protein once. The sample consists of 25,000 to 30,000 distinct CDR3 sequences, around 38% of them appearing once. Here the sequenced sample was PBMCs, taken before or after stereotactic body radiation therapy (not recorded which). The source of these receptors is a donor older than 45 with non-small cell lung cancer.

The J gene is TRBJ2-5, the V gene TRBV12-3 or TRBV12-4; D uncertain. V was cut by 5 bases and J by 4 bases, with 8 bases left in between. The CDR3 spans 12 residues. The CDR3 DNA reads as TGTGCCAGCAGTGAACAAGGAGAGACCCAGTACTTC. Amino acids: CASSEQGETQYF.

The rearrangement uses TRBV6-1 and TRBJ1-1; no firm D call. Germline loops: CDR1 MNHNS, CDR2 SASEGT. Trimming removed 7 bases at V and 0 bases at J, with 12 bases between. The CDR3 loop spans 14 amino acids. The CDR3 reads CASTRAGMNTEAFF. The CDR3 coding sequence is TGTGCCAGCACGAGAGCGGGGATGAACACTGAAGCTTTCTTT.

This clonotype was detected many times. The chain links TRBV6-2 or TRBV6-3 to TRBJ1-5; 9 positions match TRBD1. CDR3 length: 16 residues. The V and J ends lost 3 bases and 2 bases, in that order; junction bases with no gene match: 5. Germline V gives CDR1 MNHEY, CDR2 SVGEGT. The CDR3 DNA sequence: TGTGCCAGCAGTTATCCACAGGGGGCCCGCAATCAGCCCCAGCATTTT. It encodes CASSYPQGARNQPQHF.

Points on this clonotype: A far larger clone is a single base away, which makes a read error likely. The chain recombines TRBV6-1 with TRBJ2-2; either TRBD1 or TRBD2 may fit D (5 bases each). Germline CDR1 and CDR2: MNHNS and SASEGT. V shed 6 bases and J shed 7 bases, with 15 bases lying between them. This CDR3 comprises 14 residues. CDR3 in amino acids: CASRLGVDIGELFF. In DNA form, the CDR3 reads TGTGCCAGCAGACTAGGGGTGGACATCGGGGAGCTGTTTTTT.

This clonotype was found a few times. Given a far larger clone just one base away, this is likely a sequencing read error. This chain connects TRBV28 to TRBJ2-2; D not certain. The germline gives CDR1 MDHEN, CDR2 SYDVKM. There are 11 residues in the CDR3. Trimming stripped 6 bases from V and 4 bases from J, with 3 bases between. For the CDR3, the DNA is TGTGCCAGCAGAATCACCGGGGAGCTGTTTTTT. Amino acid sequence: CASRITGELFF.

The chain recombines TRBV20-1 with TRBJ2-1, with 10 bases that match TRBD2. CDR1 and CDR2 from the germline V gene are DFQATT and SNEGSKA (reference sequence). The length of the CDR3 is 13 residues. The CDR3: CRKREGRIKEQFF. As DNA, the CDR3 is TGCAGAAAGCGGGAGGGCCGAATAAAGGAGCAGTTCTTC.

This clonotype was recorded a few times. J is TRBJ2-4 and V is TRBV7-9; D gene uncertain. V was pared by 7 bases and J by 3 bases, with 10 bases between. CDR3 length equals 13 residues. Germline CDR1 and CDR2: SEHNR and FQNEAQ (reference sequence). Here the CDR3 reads CASIRAGKNIQYF. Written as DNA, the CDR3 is TGTGCCAGCATAAGGGCAGGCAAAAACATTCAGTACTTC. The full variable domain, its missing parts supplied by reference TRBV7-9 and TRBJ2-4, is DTGVSQNPRHKITKRGQNVTFRCDPISEHNRLYWYRQTLGQGPEFLTYFQNEAQLEKSRLLSDRFSAERPKGSFSTLEIQRTEQGDSAMYLCASIRAGKNIQYFGAGTRLSVL.

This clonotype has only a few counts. The CDR3 is CASSVEGGRETQYF. In DNA, the CDR3 is TGTGCCAGCAGCGTAGAGGGGGGTCGGGAGACCCAGTACTTC. The chain is built from TRBV9 and TRBJ2-5; D possibly matches TRBD1 or TRBD2 (6 bases each). The CDR3 runs to 14 residues. Germline V gene sequence: CDR1 SGDLS, CDR2 YYNGEE. Trimming removed 0 bases from V and 5 bases from J, with 11 bases in between.

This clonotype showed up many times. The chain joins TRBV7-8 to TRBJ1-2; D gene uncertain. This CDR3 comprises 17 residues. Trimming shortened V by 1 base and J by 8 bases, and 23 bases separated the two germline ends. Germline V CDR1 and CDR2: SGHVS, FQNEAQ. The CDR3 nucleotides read TGTGCCAGCAGCTTAGTGGTCCCCGGAAAGGGTGTAAGGGGCTACACCTTC. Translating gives CASSLVVPGKGVRGYTF.

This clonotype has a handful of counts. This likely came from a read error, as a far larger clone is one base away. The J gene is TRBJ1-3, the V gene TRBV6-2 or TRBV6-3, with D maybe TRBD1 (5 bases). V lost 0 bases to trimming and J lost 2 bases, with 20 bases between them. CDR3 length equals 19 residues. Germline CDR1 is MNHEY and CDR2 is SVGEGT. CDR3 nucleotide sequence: TGTGCCAGCAGTTACTCAGGGGCAACTCGTTATAACCCTGGAAACACCATATATTTT. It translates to CASSYSGATRYNPGNTIYF.

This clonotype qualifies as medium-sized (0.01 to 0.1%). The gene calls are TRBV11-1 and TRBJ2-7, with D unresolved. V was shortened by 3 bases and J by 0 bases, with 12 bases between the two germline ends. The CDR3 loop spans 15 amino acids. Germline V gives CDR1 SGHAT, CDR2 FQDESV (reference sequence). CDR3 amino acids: CASSLAEGYSYEQYF. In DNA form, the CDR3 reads TGTGCCAGCAGCTTGGCCGAAGGATACTCCTACGAGCAGTACTTC.